Listed below are T cell receptor beta chains from one sample, sequenced in a study of blood T cells in healthy people across ages. TCRdb re-derived calls from the 5' RACE reads in MiXCR, one entry per CDR3 protein. The data contain 750,000 to 1,000,000 distinct CDR3 sequences, around 29% of them seen just once; the ten biggest clones take up approximately 10%. The sample also formed part of further work on T cells of mothers and their children.

The sequencing sample was made of blood. The source is a woman in her 40s in good health. The conserved cysteine and the conserved F or W are not part of the CDR3 here. Fields, in order: V gene, CDR3 protein.

TRBV6-5 | ASGSGMNTEAF
TRBV4-2 | ASSLTAQKETQF
TRBV4-1 | ASSPLDRGRNGYT
TRBV30 | AWSYQGGQPQH
TRBV3-1 | ASSSKRYRGALGDEKLF
TRBV10-2 | ASGEPGRSNYGYT
TRBV4-2 | ASSQDPPRTGTLPGNTIY
TRBV4-2 | ASYEGGGRVGYT
TRBV9 | ASSGGTGWNEQF
TRBV20-1 | SAGLRDRGTDTQY
TRBV24-1 | VTSVSDLSRGSNEQF
TRBV28 | ASSDRASRAGANVLT
TRBV15 | ATSRGNRPLAPLH
TRBV7-2 | ASSLVRGADEQY